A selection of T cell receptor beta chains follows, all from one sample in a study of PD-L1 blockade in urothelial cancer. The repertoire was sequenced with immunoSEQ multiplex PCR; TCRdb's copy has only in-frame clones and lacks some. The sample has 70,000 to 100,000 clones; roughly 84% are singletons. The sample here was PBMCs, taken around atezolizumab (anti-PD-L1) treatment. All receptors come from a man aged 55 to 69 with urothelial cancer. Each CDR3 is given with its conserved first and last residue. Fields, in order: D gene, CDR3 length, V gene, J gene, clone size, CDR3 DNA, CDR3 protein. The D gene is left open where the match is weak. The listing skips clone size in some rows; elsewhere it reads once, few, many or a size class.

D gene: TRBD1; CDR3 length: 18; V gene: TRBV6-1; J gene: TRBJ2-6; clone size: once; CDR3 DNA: TGTGCCAGCAGTGAAGCGTCAGGGGGCGGACGGGGGGCCAACGTCCTGACTTTC; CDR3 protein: CASSEASGGGRGANVLTF
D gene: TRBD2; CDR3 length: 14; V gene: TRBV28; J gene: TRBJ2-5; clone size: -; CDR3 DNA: TGTGCCAGCAGTCCGGGACTAGCGGGAGAGACCCAGTACTTC; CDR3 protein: CASSPGLAGETQYF
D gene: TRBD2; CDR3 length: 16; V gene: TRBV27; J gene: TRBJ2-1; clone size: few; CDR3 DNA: TGTGCCAGCAGTTTATGGGCCAGCGGGGTCTACAATGAGCAGTTCTTC; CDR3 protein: CASSLWASGVYNEQFF
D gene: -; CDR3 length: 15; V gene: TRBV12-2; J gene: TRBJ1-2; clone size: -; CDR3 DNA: TGTGCAAGTCGCTTTCTGGGGGGACAGGGAATTTTCTACACCTTC; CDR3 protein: CASRFLGGQGIFYTF
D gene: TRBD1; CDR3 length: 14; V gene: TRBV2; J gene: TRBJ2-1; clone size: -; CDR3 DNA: TGTGCCAGCAGGCAACAAGGGGGACAGAATGAGCAGTTCTTC; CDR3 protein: CASRQQGGQNEQFF
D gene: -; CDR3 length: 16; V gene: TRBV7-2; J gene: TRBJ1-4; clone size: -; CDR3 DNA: TGTGCCAGCAGCTTGTCATCGGCCAGGGGAAATGAAAAACTGTTTTTT; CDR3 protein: CASSLSSARGNEKLFF
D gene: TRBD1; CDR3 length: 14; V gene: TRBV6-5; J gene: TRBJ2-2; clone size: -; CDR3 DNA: TGTGCCAGCAGGGGACAGGGGGCTACCGGGGAGCTGTTTTTT; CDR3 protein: CASRGQGATGELFF
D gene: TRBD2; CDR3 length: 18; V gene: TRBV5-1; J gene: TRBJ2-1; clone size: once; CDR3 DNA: TGCGCCAGCAGCTTGGCGTTAATAGCGGGAGGAACTACAACTGAGCAGTTCTTC; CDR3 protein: CASSLALIAGGTTTEQFF
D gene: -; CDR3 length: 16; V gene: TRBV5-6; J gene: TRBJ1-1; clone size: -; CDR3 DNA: TGTGCCAGCAGCCCTGGAGGCGGAACCTATAACACTGAAGCTTTCTTT; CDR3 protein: CASSPGGGTYNTEAFF
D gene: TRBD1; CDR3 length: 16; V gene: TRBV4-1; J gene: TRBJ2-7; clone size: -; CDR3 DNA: TGCGCCAGCAGCCAAGTCCAACTGGGACAGGGGAACGAGCAGTACTTC; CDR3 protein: CASSQVQLGQGNEQYF
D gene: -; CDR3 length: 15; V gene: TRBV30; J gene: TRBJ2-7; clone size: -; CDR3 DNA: TGTGCCTGGAGTGTACAAGAGCCAGGAACCTACGAGCAGTACTTC; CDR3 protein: CAWSVQEPGTYEQYF
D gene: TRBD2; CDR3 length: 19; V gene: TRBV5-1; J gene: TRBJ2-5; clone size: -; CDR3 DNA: TGCGCCAGCAGCCCAGGATATGGCCTAGCGGGGGGCCAGGGAGAGACCCAGTACTTC; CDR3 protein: CASSPGYGLAGGQGETQYF
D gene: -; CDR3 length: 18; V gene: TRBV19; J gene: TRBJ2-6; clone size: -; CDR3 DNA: TGTGCCAGTAGTCAACACGTGGCGCAGGCCACCCGGGCCAACGTCCTGACTTTC; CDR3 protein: CASSQHVAQATRANVLTF
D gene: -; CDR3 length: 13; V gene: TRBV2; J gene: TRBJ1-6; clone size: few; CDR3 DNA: TGTGCCAGCACAAGGGAGAGGAGTTCACCCCTCCACTTT; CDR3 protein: CASTRERSSPLHF
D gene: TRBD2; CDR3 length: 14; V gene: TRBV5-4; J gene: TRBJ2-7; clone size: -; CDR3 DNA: TGTGCCAGCAGCCAGCGGGGACCCTTATCCGAGCAGTACTTC; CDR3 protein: CASSQRGPLSEQYF
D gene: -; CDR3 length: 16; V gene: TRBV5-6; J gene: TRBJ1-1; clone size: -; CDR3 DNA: TGTGCCAGCAGCGCAAATGGAGGGACCTCGAACACTGAAGCTTTCTTT; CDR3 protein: CASSANGGTSNTEAFF
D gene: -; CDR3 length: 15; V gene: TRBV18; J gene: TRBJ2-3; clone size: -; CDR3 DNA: TGTGCCAGCTCACCGGGGGCGGGAGCGACAGATACGCAGTATTTT; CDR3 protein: CASSPGAGATDTQYF